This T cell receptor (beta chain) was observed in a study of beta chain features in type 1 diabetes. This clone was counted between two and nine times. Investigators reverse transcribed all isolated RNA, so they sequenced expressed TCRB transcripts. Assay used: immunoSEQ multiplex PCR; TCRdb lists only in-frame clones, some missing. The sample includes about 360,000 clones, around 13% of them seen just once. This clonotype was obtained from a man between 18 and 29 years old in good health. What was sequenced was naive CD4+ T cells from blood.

The CDR3 here is CASSLVQGANQPQHF. In DNA form, the CDR3 reads TGCGCCAGCAGCTTGGTACAGGGGGCTAATCAGCCCCAGCATTTT. V gene TRBV5-1 combines with J gene TRBJ1-5, with 9 bases aligning to TRBD1. Germline V gene data show CDR1 as SGHRS and CDR2 as YFSETQ. The V gene end was trimmed by 0 bases and the J gene end by 4 bases; junction bases not matched to a gene: 2. The CDR3 sequence is 15 residues long.